This T cell receptor (beta chain) was profiled in a study of blood T cell repertoires in COVID-19. Study information: Material from acute and convalescent COVID-19 was sourced from the United States, Italy and Spain. Sources were T cells, B-cell-depleted T cells, or PBMCs; the material itself was cDNA or gDNA.

A Seattle source enrolled patients during active infection and followed them longitudinally. The CDR3 consists of 13 residues. Per germline, CDR1 GTSNPN and CDR2 SVGIG (reference sequence). The ends were cut back, 5 bases at V and 10 bases at J, with 18 bases in the middle. In the original processing: Researchers report that nucleated cell counts were estimated from reference gene primer amplification. Profiling relied on immunoSEQ multiplex PCR, and the TCRdb table lists in-frame clones only, not all of them. Clone size and V and J calls were adopted from that table, with D and trimming inferred from the DNA. The sample contains about 200,000 clones, roughly 90% of which appear only once.

The sequence came from a man aged 50 to 59 with COVID-19, enrolled during active disease. Specimen: peripheral blood. The V call is TRBV30, the J call TRBJ2-1; D ambiguous. CDR3 in amino acids: CAWERRAGLEQFF. Here the CDR3 DNA reads TGTGCCTGGGAACGTCGCGCAGGATTGGAGCAGTTCTTC.